Listed below are T cell receptor beta chains from one sample, sequenced in a study of a mutant IDH1 vaccine in newly diagnosed glioma. The repertoire was sequenced with immunoSEQ multiplex PCR; TCRdb's copy has only in-frame clones and lacks some. The data hold approximately 45,000 clones, with 91% observed a single time. Their recognized antigens are unknown. The sequences come from PBMCs, collected from a glioma patient whose treatment included an IDH1 peptide vaccine. The receptors stem from a man aged 50 or older with glioma. Each CDR3 is given with its conserved first and last residue. A D gene is named only where the DNA matches it firmly. Expanded clones get a size class; other rows say once, few or many, or leave the size out.

once,.,13,TRBJ2-2,TRBV19,CASTSRVFGELFF,TGTGCCAGTACTTCCAGGGTGTTCGGGGAGCTGTTTTTT
.,TRBD1,14,TRBJ1-2,TRBV4-1,CASSQSGTGYGYTF,TGCGCCAGCAGCCAGTCCGGGACAGGGTATGGCTACACCTTC
.,TRBD1,13,TRBJ2-5,TRBV2,CASSRGTDQTQYF,TGTGCCAGCAGCCGAGGGACAGACCAGACCCAGTACTTC
.,.,15,TRBJ1-1,TRBV2,CASSESRAWFAEAFF,TGTGCCAGCAGTGAATCGAGGGCCTGGTTCGCTGAAGCTTTCTTT
.,TRBD2,12,TRBJ2-1,TRBV30,CAWSSGRVEQFF,TGTGCCTGGAGCAGCGGGAGAGTTGAGCAGTTCTTC
.,.,12,TRBJ2-5,TRBV5-1,CASSFGGGTQYF,TGCGCCAGCAGCTTTGGAGGGGGGACCCAGTACTTC
.,.,15,TRBJ2-4,TRBV19,CASSIPRGGSNIQYF,TGTGCCAGTAGTATACCTAGGGGGGGTTCGAACATTCAGTACTTC
.,TRBD1,13,TRBJ2-5,TRBV7-8,CASSPGGWETQYF,TGTGCCAGCAGCCCAGGGGGTTGGGAGACCCAGTACTTC
.,TRBD1,15,TRBJ1-1,TRBV27,CASSFRTGYITEAFF,TGTGCCAGCAGTTTCCGGACAGGGTATATCACTGAAGCTTTCTTT
.,TRBD1,16,TRBJ1-1,TRBV7-2,CASSLGDRGQNTEAFF,TGTGCCAGCAGCTTAGGGGACAGGGGGCAGAACACTGAAGCTTTCTTT
.,TRBD2,15,TRBJ2-3,TRBV29-1,CSVEPSGSGRAPRYF,TGCAGCGTTGAACCTAGTGGCAGCGGGAGGGCCCCTCGGTATTTT
.,.,11,TRBJ1-2,TRBV27,CASVGGDGYTF,TGTGCCAGCGTGGGGGGCGACGGCTACACCTTC
.,TRBD1,18,TRBJ1-5,TRBV4-3,CASSLLWGQGSLHQPQHF,TGCGCCAGCAGCCTCCTTTGGGGACAGGGTAGCCTCCATCAGCCCCAGCATTTT
.,.,15,TRBJ2-5,TRBV4-3,CASSQDYGGPETQYF,TGCGCCAGCAGCCAAGATTACGGGGGGCCGGAGACCCAGTACTTC
.,.,14,TRBJ2-7,TRBV4-1,CASSQEGSSYEQYF,TGCGCCAGCAGCCAGGAAGGGTCTTCCTACGAGCAGTACTTC
.,.,15,TRBJ2-2,TRBV27,CASSYRVVRAGELFF,TGTGCCAGCAGTTACAGGGTGGTTCGCGCCGGGGAGCTGTTTTTT